The T cell receptor (beta chain) described here comes from a study of post-analysis software for immune sequencing data. Overall study: Relapsing-remitting, secondary progressive and progressive-relapsing courses of multiple sclerosis were included.

CDR1 and CDR2 from the germline V gene are MDHEN and SYDVKM. This CDR3 spans 15 amino acids. Trimming cost V 7 bases and J 0 bases, with 14 bases left between them. TCR beta cDNA libraries included unique molecular identifiers. Hundreds of thousands of cDNA molecules came from roughly 1 to 10 million T cells. Via MiXCR, TCRdb re-called the PCR reads, giving one row per CDR3 protein. This table has about 570,000 distinct CDR3 sequences, 30% to 40% appearing once. Details on this clonotype: What it recognizes is unknown.

Findings and caveats of the study: F measure grouped same-batch samples tightly together. Multiple sclerosis patients showed significantly lower normalized Chao1 diversity than controls did. In patients, about 5 TRBV segments were more frequent than in controls, with TRBV5-6, TRBV5-1 and TRBV20-1 among them.

This TCR derives from a girl younger than 18 with multiple sclerosis. The sequencing input was blood. This rearrangement joins TRBV28 to TRBJ2-3, with D unclear. The DNA of the CDR3 is TGTGCCAGCACATATCCAGGCTCTAGCACAGATACGCAGTATTTT. Translating gives CASTYPGSSTDTQYF.